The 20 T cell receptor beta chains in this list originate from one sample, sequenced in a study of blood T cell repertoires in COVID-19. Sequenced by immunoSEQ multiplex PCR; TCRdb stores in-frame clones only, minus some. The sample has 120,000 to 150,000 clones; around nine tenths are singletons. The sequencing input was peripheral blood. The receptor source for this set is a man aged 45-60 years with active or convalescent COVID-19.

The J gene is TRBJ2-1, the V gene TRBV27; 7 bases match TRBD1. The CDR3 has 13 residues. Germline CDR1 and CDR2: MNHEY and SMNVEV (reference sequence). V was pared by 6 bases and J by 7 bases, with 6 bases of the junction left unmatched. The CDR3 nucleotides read TGTGCCAGCAGCTCTCCACAGGGGAATGAGCAGTTCTTC. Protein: CASSSPQGNEQFF.

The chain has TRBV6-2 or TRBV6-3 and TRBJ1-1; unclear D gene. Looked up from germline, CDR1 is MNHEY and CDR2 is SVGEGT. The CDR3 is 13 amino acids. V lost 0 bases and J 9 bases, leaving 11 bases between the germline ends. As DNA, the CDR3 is TGTGCCAGCAGTTACTCCGTCGGGGTTAAAGCTTTCTTT. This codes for CASSYSVGVKAFF.

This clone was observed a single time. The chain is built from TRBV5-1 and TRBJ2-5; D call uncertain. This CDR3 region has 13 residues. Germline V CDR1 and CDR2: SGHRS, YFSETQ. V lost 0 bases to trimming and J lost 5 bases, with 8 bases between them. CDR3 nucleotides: TGCGCCAGCAGCTTGGCGGTCAGGGAGACCCAGTACTTC. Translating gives CASSLAVRETQYF.

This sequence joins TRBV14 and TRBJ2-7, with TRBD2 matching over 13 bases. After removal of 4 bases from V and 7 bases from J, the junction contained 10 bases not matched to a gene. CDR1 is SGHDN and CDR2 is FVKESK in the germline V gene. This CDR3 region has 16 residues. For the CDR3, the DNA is TGTGCCAGCAGCCCGATGGGACTAGCGGGATTCGGGGAGCAGTACTTC. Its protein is CASSPMGLAGFGEQYF.

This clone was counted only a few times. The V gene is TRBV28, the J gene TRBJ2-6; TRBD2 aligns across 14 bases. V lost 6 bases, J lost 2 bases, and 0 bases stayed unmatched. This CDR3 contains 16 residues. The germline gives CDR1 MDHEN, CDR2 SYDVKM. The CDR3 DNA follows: TGTGCCAGCAGGACTAGCGGGAGGGCTGGGGCCAACGTCCTGACTTTC. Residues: CASRTSGRAGANVLTF.

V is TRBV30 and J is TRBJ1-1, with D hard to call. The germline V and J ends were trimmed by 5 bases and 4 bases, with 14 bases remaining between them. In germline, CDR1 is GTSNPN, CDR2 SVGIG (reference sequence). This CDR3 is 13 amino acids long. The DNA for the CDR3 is TGTGCCTGGGACTTATCAAGCGGCACTGAAGCTTTCTTT. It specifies CAWDLSSGTEAFF.

The CDR3 sequence is CASSRFRDSPYEQYF. CDR3 nucleotide sequence: TGTGCCAGCAGCCGATTCCGGGACAGTCCCTACGAGCAGTACTTC. This chain connects TRBV6-5 to TRBJ2-7; TRBD1 matches at 7 bases. Germline CDR1 and CDR2: MNHEY and SVGAGI. CDR3 size: 15 residues. Trimming cost V 6 bases and J 2 bases; bases outside gene matches: 10.

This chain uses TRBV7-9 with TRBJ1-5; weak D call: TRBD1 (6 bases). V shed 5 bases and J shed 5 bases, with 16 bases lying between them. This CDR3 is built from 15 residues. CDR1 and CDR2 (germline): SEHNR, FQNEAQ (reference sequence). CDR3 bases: TGTGCCAGCAGCCGAGGTACAGGGACCTATCAGCCCCAGCATTTT. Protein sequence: CASSRGTGTYQPQHF.

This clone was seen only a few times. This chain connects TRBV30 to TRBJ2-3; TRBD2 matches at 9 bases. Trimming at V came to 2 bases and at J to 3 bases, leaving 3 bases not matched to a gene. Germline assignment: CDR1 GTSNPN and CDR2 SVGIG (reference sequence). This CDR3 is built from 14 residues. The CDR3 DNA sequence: TGTGCCTGGAGTAAAGCGGGAGGTACAGATACGCAGTATTTT. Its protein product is CAWSKAGGTDTQYF.

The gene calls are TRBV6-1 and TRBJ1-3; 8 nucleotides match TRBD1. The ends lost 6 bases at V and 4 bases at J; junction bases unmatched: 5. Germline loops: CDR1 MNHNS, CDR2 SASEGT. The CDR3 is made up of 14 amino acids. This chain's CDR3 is CASSRQGLGNTIYF. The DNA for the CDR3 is TGTGCCAGCAGCCGACAGGGGTTAGGAAACACCATATATTTT.

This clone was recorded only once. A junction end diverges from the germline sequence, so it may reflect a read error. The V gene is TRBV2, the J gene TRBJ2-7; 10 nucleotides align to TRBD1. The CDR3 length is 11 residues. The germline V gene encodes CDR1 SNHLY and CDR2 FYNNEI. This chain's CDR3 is CASTLRGQGHF. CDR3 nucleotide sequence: TGTGCCAGCACTTTGAGGGGACAGGGGCACTTC.

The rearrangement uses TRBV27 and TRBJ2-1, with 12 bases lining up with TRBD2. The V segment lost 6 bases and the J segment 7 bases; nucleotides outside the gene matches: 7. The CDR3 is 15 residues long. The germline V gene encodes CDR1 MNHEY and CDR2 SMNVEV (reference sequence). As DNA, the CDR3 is TGTGCCAGCAGACCACTAGCGGGAGGTAGGAATGAGCAGTTCTTC. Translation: CASRPLAGGRNEQFF.

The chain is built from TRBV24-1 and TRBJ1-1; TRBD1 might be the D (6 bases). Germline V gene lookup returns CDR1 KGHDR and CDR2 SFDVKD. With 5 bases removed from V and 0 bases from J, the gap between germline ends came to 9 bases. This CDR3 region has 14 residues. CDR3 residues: CATSGGGLNTEAFF. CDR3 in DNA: TGTGCCACCAGTGGTGGGGGCTTGAACACTGAAGCTTTCTTT.

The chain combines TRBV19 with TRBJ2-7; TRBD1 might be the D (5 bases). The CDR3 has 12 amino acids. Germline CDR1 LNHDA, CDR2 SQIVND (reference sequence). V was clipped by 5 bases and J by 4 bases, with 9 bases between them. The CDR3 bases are TGTGCCAGTAGTTGGTCAGGGTACGAGCAGTACTTC. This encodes CASSWSGYEQYF.

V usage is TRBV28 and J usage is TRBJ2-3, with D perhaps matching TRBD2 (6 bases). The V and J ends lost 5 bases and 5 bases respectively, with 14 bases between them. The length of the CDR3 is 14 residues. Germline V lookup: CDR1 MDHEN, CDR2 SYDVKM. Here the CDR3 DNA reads TGTGCCAGCAGTCCAGTTACGCGGGGAGATACGCAGTATTTT. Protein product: CASSPVTRGDTQYF.

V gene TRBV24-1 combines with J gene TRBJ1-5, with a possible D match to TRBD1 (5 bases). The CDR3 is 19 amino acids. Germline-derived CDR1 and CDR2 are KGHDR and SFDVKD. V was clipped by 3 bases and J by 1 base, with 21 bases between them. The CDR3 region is CATSDPASGGVRSNQPQHF. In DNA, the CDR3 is TGTGCCACCAGTGATCCAGCATCGGGGGGGGTACGAAGCAATCAGCCCCAGCATTTT.

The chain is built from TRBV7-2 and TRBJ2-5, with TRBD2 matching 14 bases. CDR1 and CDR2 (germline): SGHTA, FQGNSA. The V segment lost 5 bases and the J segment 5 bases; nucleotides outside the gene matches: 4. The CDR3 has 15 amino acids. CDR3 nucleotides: TGTGCCAGCAGCGAGGGACTAGCGGGAGTGGAGACCCAGTACTTC. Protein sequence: CASSEGLAGVETQYF.

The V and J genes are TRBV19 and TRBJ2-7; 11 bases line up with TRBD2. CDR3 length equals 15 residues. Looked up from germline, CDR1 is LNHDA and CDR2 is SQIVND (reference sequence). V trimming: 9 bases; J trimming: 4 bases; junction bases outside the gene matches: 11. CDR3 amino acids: CASTGLAGGAYEQYF. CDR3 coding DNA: TGTGCCAGCACTGGGCTAGCGGGAGGTGCTTACGAGCAGTACTTC.

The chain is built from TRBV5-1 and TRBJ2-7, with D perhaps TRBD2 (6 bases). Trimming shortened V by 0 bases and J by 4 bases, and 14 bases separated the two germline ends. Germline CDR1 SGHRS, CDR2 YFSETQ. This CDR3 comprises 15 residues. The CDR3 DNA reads TGCGCCAGCAGCTTGGCCGGGACTGGGGTGTACGAGCAGTACTTC. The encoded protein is CASSLAGTGVYEQYF.

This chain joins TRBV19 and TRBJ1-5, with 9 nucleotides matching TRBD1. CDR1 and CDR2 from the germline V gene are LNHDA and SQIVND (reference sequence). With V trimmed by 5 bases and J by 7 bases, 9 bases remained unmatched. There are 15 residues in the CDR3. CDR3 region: CASSFTGGREQPQHF. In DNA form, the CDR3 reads TGTGCCAGTAGTTTCACAGGGGGCCGGGAACAGCCCCAGCATTTT. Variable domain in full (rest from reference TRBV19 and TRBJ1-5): DGGITQSPKYLFRKEGQNVTLSCEQNLNHDAMYWYRQDPGQGLRLIYYSQIVNDFQKGDIAEGYSVSREKKESFPLTVTSAQKNPTAFYLCASSFTGGREQPQHFGDGTRLSIL.